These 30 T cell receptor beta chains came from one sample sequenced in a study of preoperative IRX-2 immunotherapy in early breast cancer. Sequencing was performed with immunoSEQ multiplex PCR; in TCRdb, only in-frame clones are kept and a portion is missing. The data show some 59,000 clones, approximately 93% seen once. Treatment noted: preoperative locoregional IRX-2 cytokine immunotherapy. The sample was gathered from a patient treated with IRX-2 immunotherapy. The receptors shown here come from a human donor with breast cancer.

CDR3 nucleotides: TGTGCCAGCGGTCGGGACAGGCGTTCCTACGAGCAGTACTTC. Translation gives CASGRDRRSYEQYF. The chain joins TRBV7-9 to TRBJ2-7, with 8 positions matching TRBD1. The CDR3 has 14 amino acids. CDR1 SEHNR and CDR2 FQNEAQ come from the germline V gene (reference sequence). V shed 8 bases and J 1 base; nucleotides not matched to a gene: 7.

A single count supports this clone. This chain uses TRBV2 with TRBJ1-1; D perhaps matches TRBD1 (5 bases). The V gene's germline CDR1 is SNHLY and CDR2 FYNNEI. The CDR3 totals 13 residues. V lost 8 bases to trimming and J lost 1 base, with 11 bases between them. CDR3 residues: CASQGPGNTEAFF. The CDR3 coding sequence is TGTGCCAGCCAGGGACCGGGGAACACTGAAGCTTTCTTT.

CDR3 loop: CASSWGHRNTEAFF. CDR3 coding DNA: TGTGCCAGCAGCTGGGGACACCGGAACACTGAAGCTTTCTTT. V gene TRBV6-5 combines with J gene TRBJ1-1; a weak D match, TRBD1 (6 bases). Trimming took off 6 bases at V and 1 base at J, with 12 bases between the two ends. The CDR3 covers 14 residues. Germline V CDR1 and CDR2: MNHEY, SVGAGI.

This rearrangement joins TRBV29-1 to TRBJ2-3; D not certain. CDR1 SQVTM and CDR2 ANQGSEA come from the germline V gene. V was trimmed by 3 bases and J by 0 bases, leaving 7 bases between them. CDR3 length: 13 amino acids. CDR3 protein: CSVEGISTDTQYF. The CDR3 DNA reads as TGCAGCGTTGAGGGGATTAGCACAGATACGCAGTATTTT.

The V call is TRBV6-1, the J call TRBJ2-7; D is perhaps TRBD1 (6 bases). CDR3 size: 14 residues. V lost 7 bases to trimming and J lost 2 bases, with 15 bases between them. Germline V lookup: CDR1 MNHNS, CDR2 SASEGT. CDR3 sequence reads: CASIQGVNTYEQYF. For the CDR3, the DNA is TGTGCCAGCATACAGGGCGTAAACACCTACGAGCAGTACTTC.

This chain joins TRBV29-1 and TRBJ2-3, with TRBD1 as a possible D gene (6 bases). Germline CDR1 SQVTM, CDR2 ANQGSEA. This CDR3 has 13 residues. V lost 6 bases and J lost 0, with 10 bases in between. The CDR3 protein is CSVLDRSTDTQYF. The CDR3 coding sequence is TGCAGCGTGCTCGACAGGAGCACAGATACGCAGTATTTT.

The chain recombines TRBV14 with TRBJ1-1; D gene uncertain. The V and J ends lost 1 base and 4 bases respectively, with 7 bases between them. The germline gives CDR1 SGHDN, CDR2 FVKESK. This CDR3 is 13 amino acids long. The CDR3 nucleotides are TGTGCCAGCAGCCAAGGATATTCCACTGAAGCTTTCTTT. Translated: CASSQGYSTEAFF.

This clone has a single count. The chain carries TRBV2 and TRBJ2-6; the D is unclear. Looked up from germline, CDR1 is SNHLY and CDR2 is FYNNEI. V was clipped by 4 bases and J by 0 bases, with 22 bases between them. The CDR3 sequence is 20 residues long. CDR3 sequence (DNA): TGTGCCAGCAGTGCCTTTTGGGTGCAGACTCACCCCTCTGGGGCCAACGTCCTGACTTTC. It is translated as CASSAFWVQTHPSGANVLTF.

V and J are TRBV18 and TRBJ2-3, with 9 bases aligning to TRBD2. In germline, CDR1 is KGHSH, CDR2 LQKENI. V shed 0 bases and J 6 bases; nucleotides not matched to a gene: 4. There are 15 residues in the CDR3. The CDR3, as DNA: TGTGCCAGCTCACCACCCAGCGGGAGGACTGATACGCAGTATTTT. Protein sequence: CASSPPSGRTDTQYF. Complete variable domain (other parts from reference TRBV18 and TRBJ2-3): NAGVMQNPRHLVRRRGQEARLRCSPMKGHSHVYWYRQLPEEGLKFMVYLQKENIIDESGMPKERFSAEFPKEGPSILRIQQVVRGDSAAYFCASSPPSGRTDTQYFGPGTRLTVL.

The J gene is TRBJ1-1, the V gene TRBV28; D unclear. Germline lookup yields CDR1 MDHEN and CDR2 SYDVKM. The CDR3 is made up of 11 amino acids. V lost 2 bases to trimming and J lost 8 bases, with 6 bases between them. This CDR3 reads CASSLGREAFF. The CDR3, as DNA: TGTGCCAGCAGTTTAGGCAGAGAAGCTTTCTTT.

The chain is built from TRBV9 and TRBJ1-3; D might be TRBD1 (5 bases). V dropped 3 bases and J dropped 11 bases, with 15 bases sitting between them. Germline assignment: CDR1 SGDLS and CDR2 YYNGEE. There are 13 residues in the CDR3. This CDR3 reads CASSDGTAPAIYF. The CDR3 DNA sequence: TGTGCCAGCAGCGACGGGACCGCCCCTGCCATATATTTT.

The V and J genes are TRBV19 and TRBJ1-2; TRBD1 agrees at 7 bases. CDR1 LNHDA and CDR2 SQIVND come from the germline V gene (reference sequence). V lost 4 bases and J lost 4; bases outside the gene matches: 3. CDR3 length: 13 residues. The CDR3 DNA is TGTGCCAGTAGTAGTGGACAGGTCTATGGCTACACCTTC. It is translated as CASSSGQVYGYTF.

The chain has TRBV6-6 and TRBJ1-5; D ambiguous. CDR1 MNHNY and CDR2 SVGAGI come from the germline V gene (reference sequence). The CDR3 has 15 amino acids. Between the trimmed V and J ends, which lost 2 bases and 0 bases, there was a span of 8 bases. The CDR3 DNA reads TGTGCCAGCAGTTACGCAGACCATAGCAATCAGCCCCAGCATTTT. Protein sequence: CASSYADHSNQPQHF.

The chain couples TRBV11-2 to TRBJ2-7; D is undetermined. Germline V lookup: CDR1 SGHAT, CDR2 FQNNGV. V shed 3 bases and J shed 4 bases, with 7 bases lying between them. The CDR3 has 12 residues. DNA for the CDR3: TGTGCCAGCAGCTTTATTGTGTACGAGCAGTACTTC. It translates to CASSFIVYEQYF. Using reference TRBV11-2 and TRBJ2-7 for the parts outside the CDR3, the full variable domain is EAGVAQSPRYKIIEKRQSVAFWCNPISGHATLYWYQQILGQGPKLLIQFQNNGVVDDSQLPKDRFSAERLKGVDSTLKIQPAKLEDSAVYLCASSFIVYEQYFGPGTRLTVT.

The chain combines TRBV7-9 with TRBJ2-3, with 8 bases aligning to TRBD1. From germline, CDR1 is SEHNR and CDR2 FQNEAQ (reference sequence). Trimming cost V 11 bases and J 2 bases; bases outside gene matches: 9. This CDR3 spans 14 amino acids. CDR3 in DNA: TGTGCCTCCCGGGGGACAGGAAACACAGATACGCAGTATTTT. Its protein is CASRGTGNTDTQYF. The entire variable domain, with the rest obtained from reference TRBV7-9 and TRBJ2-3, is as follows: DTGVSQNPRHKITKRGQNVTFRCDPISEHNRLYWYRQTLGQGPEFLTYFQNEAQLEKSRLLSDRFSAERPKGSFSTLEIQRTEQGDSAMYLCASRGTGNTDTQYFGPGTRLTVL.

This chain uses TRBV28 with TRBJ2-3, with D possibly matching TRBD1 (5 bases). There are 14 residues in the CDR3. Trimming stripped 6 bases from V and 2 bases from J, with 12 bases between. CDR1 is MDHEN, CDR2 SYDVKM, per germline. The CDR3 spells CASSHDRHTDTQYF. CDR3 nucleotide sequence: TGTGCCAGCAGCCACGACAGACACACAGATACGCAGTATTTT.

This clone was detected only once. The CDR3 spells CASSSFRNEQFF. In DNA form, the CDR3 reads TGTGCCAGCAGCTCCTTTAGGAATGAGCAGTTCTTC. The chain has TRBV7-9 and TRBJ2-1; D not certain. CDR3 size: 12 residues. The germline CDR1 and CDR2 sequences are SEHNR and FQNEAQ (reference sequence). V shed 4 bases and J shed 7 bases, with 8 bases lying between them.

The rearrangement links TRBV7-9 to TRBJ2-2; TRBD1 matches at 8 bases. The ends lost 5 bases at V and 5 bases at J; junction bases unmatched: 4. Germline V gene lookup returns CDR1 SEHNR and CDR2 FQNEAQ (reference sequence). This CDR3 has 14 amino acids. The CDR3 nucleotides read TGTGCCAGCAGCGAGACAGGGGTGACCGGGGAGCTGTTTTTT. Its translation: CASSETGVTGELFF.

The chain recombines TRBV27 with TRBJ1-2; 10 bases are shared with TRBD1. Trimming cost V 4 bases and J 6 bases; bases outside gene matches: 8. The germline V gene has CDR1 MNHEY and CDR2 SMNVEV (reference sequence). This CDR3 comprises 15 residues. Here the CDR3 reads CASSSPDRGGDGYTF. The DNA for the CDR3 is TGTGCCAGCAGTTCCCCGGACAGGGGGGGAGATGGCTACACCTTC.

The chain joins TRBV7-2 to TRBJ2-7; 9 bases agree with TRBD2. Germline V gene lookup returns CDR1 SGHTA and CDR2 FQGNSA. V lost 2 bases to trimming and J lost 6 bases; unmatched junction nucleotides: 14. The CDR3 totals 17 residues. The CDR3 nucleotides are TGTGCCAGCAGCTTACCTCCAGGCGGGAGGGCCTACTCCGAGCAGTACTTC. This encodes CASSLPPGGRAYSEQYF.

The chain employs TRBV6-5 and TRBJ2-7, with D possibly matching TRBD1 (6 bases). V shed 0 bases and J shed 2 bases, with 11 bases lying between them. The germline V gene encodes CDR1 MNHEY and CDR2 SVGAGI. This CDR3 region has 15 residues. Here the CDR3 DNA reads TGTGCCAGCAGTTACTCGCTGGGGGCGCCCTACGAGCAGTACTTC. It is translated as CASSYSLGAPYEQYF.

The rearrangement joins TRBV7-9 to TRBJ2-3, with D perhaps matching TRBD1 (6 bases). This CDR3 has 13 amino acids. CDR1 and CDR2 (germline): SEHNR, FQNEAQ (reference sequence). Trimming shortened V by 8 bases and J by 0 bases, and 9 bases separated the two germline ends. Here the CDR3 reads CASQRGSTDTQYF. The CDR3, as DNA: TGTGCCAGCCAGAGGGGGAGCACAGATACGCAGTATTTT.

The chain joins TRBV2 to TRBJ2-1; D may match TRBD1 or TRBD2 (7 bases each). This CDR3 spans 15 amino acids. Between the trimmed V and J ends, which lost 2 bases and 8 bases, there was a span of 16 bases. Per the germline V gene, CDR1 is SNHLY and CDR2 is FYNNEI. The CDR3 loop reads CASSEQGGSYYEQFF. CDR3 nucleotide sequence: TGTGCCAGCAGTGAACAGGGGGGGTCCTATTATGAGCAGTTCTTC.

The CDR3 spells CASSSGDSRNTEAFF. The CDR3 region has the DNA TGCGCCAGCAGCTCCGGGGACAGCCGGAACACTGAAGCTTTCTTT. V usage is TRBV5-1 and J usage is TRBJ1-1; the match to TRBD1 covers 7 bases. V lost 3 bases, J lost 1 base, and 6 bases stayed unmatched. The CDR3 contains 15 residues. Germline CDR1 SGHRS, CDR2 YFSETQ.

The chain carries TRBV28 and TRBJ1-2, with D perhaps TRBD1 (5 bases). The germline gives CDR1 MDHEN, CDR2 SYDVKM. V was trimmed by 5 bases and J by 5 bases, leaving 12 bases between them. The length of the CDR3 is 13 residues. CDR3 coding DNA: TGTGCCAGCAGTGCCGGGACCTTTTATGGCTACACCTTC. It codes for CASSAGTFYGYTF.

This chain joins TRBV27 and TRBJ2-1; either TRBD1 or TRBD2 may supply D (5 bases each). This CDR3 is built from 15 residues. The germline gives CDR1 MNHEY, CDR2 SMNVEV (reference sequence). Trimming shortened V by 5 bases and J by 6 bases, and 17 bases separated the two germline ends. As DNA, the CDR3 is TGTGCCAGCAGTCTCCCAAACCGGGACCTCAATGAGCAGTTCTTC. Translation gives CASSLPNRDLNEQFF.

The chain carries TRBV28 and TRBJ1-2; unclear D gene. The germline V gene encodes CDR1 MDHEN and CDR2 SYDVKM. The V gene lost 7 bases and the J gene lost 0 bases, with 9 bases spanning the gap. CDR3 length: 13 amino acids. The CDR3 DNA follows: TGTGCCAGCAATCCGAAAGCTAACTATGGCTACACCTTC. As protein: CASNPKANYGYTF.

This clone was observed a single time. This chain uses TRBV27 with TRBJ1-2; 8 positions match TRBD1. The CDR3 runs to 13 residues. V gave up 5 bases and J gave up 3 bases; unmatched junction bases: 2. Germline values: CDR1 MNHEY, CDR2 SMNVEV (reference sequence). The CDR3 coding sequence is TGTGCCAGCAGTCCACAGGGGGACTATGGCTACACCTTC. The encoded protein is CASSPQGDYGYTF.

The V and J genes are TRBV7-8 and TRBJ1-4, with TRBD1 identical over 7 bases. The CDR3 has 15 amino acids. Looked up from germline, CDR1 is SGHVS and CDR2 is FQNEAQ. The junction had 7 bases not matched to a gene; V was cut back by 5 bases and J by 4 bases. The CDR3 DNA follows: TGTGCCAGCAGCATGCGACAGGGCAATAATGAAAAACTGTTTTTT. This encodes CASSMRQGNNEKLFF.

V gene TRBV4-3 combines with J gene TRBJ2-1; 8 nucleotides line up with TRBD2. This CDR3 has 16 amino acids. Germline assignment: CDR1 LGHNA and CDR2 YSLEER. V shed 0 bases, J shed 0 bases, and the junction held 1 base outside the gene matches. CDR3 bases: TGCGCCAGCAGCCAAGACGGGGGGGCCTCCTACAATGAGCAGTTCTTC. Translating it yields CASSQDGGASYNEQFF.